The 23 T cell receptor beta chains given below trace back to one sample, sequenced in a study of molecular identifiers for immune sequencing clone quantification. One entry per CDR3 protein, called by TCRdb with MiXCR from the PCR reads. The sample shows some 580,000 distinct CDR3 sequences, about 25% of them seen only once. The specimen sequenced was naive CD8+ T cells from blood, with Jurkat cell RNA spiked in. This sample's subset: FACS-sorted CD8+CD4-CCR7+CD45RA+ naive T cells. The receptors derive from a human donor in good health. Some libraries in this study had Jurkat cell RNA spiked in.

A remark on this clonotype: This may arise from a read error, as a much more abundant clone is one base away. In nucleotides, the CDR3 is TGTGCCAGCGGCCAGGGCCCCGGGACCGCATTT. The encoded protein is CASGQGPGTAF. V usage is TRBV4-2 and J usage is TRBJ1-1; D possibly corresponds to TRBD1 (5 bases). The germline V gene has CDR1 LGHNA and CDR2 YNFKEQ. This CDR3 is built from 11 residues.

The chain recombines TRBV20-1 with TRBJ2-5, with a weak D call TRBD2 (6 bases). Germline V gene sequence: CDR1 DFQATT, CDR2 SNEGSKA (reference sequence). V was pared by 1 base and J by 9 bases, with 30 bases between. This CDR3 spans 18 amino acids. This chain's CDR3 is CSARAGPEISGLPEPQYF. The CDR3 bases are TGCAGTGCTAGAGCCGGGCCGGAGATCAGCGGGTTGCCTGAGCCCCAGTACTTC.

This clonotype was seen many times. The chain combines TRBV20-1 with TRBJ2-7; possible D gene TRBD2, 6 bases. Between the trimmed V and J ends, which lost 0 bases and 7 bases, there was a span of 25 bases. CDR1 is DFQATT, CDR2 SNEGSKA, per germline (reference sequence). CDR3 size: 17 residues. The CDR3, as DNA: TGCAGTGCTAGAGATTTAGGTGGGGGGACTGACCCTCGAGAGCAGTACTTC. Protein sequence: CSARDLGGGTDPREQYF.

This clonotype appeared a single time. At one end, the junction sequence differs from germline, possibly due to a read error. The chain recombines TRBV4-1 with TRBJ2-7, with D possibly being TRBD1 or TRBD2 (5 bases each). The CDR3 runs 14 residues. Per the germline V gene, CDR1 is MGHRA and CDR2 is YSYEKL. In DNA form, the CDR3 reads TGCGCCAGCAGCCAAGAACCTTGGGGGTACGAGCGGTACTTC. The encoded protein is CASSQEPWGYERYF.

A word on this clonotype: A read error may produce the germline difference seen at one junction end. J is TRBJ1-6 and V is TRBV27; TRBD1 matches 7 bases. The CDR3 spans 14 residues. Germline values: CDR1 MNHEY, CDR2 SMNVEV (reference sequence). The CDR3 here is CASTVGQYNSPHHF. The CDR3 DNA follows: TGTGCCAGCACCGTGGGACAGTATAATTCACCCCACCACTTT.

This chain connects TRBV30 to TRBJ1-1; D gene unclear. The germline gives CDR1 GTSNPN, CDR2 SVGIG (reference sequence). This CDR3 comprises 15 residues. V was trimmed by 3 bases and J by 0 bases, leaving 14 bases between them. CDR3 in amino acids: CAWRQERNLNTEAFF. In DNA, the CDR3 is TGTGCCTGGAGGCAAGAAAGGAATCTGAACACTGAAGCTTTCTTT.

The genes are TRBV29-1 and TRBJ2-1, with unresolved D. Trimming shortened V by 1 base and J by 4 bases, and 11 bases separated the two germline ends. This CDR3 comprises 14 residues. The germline CDR1 and CDR2 sequences are SQVTM and ANQGSEA. CDR3 nucleotides: TGCAGCGTTGAAGGGCAGGAGCGATACAATGAGCAGTTCTTC. Protein product: CSVEGQERYNEQFF.

Concerning this clonotype itself: A junction end diverges from the germline sequence, so it may reflect a read error. The chain joins TRBV5-6 to TRBJ2-2, with TRBD1 matching 9 bases. The CDR3 spans 16 residues. CDR1 SGHDT and CDR2 YYEEEE come from the germline V gene. The CDR3 protein is CASSWGTGLHTRELFF. Written as DNA, the CDR3 is TGTGCCAGCAGCTGGGGGACAGGGCTGCACACCAGGGAGCTGTTTTTT.

In this sample, this clonotype turned up many times. The V gene is TRBV2, the J gene TRBJ2-7; D call uncertain. Between the trimmed V and J ends, which lost 3 bases and 2 bases, there was a span of 14 bases. The germline V gene encodes CDR1 SNHLY and CDR2 FYNNEI. The CDR3 sequence is 15 residues long. This CDR3 reads CASSESLDRPYEQYF. The CDR3 DNA reads as TGTGCCAGCAGTGAGTCGTTGGACCGACCCTACGAGCAGTACTTC.

The V call is TRBV6-2 or TRBV6-3, the J call TRBJ2-7; no clear D gene. The CDR3 sequence is 16 residues long. Trimming took off 8 bases at V and 2 bases at J, with 22 bases between the two ends. CDR1 is MNHEY, CDR2 SVGEGT, per germline. The CDR3 loop is CASQALSTSSTYEQYF. The DNA of the CDR3 is TGTGCCAGCCAGGCACTCTCTACCAGTTCGACCTACGAGCAGTACTTC.

This clonotype was recorded only once. Since the CDR3 does not end with the conserved phenylalanine or tryptophan, this likely comes from a read error. The gene calls are TRBV11-2 and TRBJ2-3, with D possibly matching TRBD2 (7 bases). CDR1 SGHAT and CDR2 FQNNGV come from the germline V gene. Trimming stripped 1 base from V and 6 bases from J, with 17 bases between. The CDR3 is 16 amino acids. CDR3 in DNA: TGTGCCAGCAGCTTAGGGAGGGGGAGGGCCAGTGATACGCAGTATCTT. It translates to CASSLGRGRASDTQYL.

This clonotype was recorded at least ten times. The chain combines TRBV7-9 with TRBJ2-3; 8 bases map to TRBD1. Trimming removed 7 bases from V and 0 bases from J; junction bases left unmatched: 18. From germline, CDR1 is SEHNR and CDR2 FQNEAQ (reference sequence). This CDR3 is built from 19 residues. DNA of the CDR3: TGTGCCAGCACCGACGGACAGGGCCTTTTACACATTAGCACAGATACGCAGTATTTT. Protein sequence: CASTDGQGLLHISTDTQYF.

Many counts were recorded for this clonotype. The chain combines TRBV11-2 with TRBJ2-1; 7 positions agree with TRBD1. The J segment lost 8 bases and the V segment lost 4 bases, leaving 11 bases of the junction unmatched. Germline V lookup: CDR1 SGHAT, CDR2 FQNNGV. This CDR3 comprises 15 residues. CDR3: CASSSGTVTFDEQFF. CDR3 coding DNA: TGTGCCAGCAGCTCCGGGACAGTAACCTTTGATGAGCAGTTCTTC.

With regard to this clonotype: One base away lies a much larger clone, so this may be a sequencing read error. The CDR3 DNA follows: TGTGCCAGCAGTTTAGGCAGGCTGAGCTCCTACGAGCAGCACTTC. It yields the protein CASSLGRLSSYEQHF. The chain combines TRBV12-3 or TRBV12-4 with TRBJ2-7; D uncertain. The CDR3 has 15 amino acids.

This clonotype was seen many times. The CDR3: CASSPRLAGGLADTQYF. The CDR3 region has the DNA TGTGCCAGCAGCCCGAGACTAGCGGGAGGTTTGGCAGATACGCAGTATTTT. The J gene is TRBJ2-3, the V gene TRBV6-6; 13 bases are shared with TRBD2. The CDR3 loop spans 17 amino acids. Per germline, CDR1 MNHNY and CDR2 SVGAGI (reference sequence). V lost 6 bases and J lost 4; bases outside the gene matches: 10.

The chain combines TRBV21-1 with TRBJ1-1; no DNA check was done on the table's D call, TRBD1. TRBV21-1 is annotated as a pseudogene. This CDR3 is 16 amino acids long. The CDR3, as DNA: TGTGCCAGCAGCAACCTCTGGGGGTTCGGCGGCACTGAAGCTTTCTTT. Translating gives CASSNLWGFGGTEAFF.

Details on this clonotype: This may arise from a read error, as a much more abundant clone is one base away. This rearrangement joins TRBV4-3 to TRBJ1-1, with a tentative D call TRBD1 (5 bases). V shed 8 bases and J shed 7 bases, with 20 bases lying between them. Germline values: CDR1 LGHNA, CDR2 YSLEER. The CDR3 spans 14 residues. The CDR3 region is CASCPVLDTNEAFF. CDR3 sequence (DNA): TGCGCCAGCTGCCCCGTATTGGACACGAATGAAGCTTTCTTT.

Ten or more counts support this clonotype. The CDR3 DNA is TGTGCCAGCAGTCTTACAGTAGCCTACGAGCAGTACTTC. This encodes CASSLTVAYEQYF. This chain connects TRBV2 to TRBJ2-7; no clear D gene. The CDR3 length is 13 residues. The V end lost 5 bases, the J end lost 2 bases, and 10 bases lay between the germline ends. Germline V gene data show CDR1 as SNHLY and CDR2 as FYNNEI. Based on the CDR3 plus reference TRBV2 and TRBJ2-7, the full variable domain is EPEVTQTPSHQVTQMGQEVILRCVPISNHLYFYWYRQILGQKVEFLVSFYNNEISEKSEIFDDQFSVERPDGSNFTLKIRSTKLEDSAMYFCASSLTVAYEQYFGPGTRLTVT.

The chain has TRBV6-5 and TRBJ2-5; D possibly corresponds to TRBD1 (5 bases). Per the germline V gene, CDR1 is MNHEY and CDR2 is SVGAGI. The CDR3 contains 14 residues. V shed 6 bases and J shed 0 bases, with 11 bases lying between them. The CDR3 here is CASRQDLYQETQYF. The CDR3, as DNA: TGTGCCAGCAGACAGGACCTCTACCAAGAGACCCAGTACTTC.

The genes are TRBV4-1 and TRBJ2-7, with 11 bases aligning to TRBD1. Trimming took 3 bases from V and 2 from J; bases not matched to a gene: 3. The CDR3 sequence is 15 residues long. Germline lookup yields CDR1 MGHRA and CDR2 YSYEKL. CDR3 in amino acids: CASSQRTGGTYEQYF. In DNA form, the CDR3 reads TGCGCCAGCAGCCAGAGGACAGGGGGCACCTACGAGCAGTACTTC.

This clonotype has at least ten counts. The chain employs TRBV7-9 and TRBJ2-3; 7 positions agree with TRBD2. The CDR3 has 16 residues. Germline CDR1 and CDR2: SEHNR and FQNEAQ (reference sequence). V dropped 4 bases and J dropped 5; count of bases not matched to a gene: 12. CDR3 DNA: TGTGCCAGCAGCTCTGCTACGGGGGGTCGAGGAGATACGCAGTATTTT. Its protein is CASSSATGGRGDTQYF.

This clonotype was found many times. The chain couples TRBV30 to TRBJ2-4; 8 bases map to TRBD1. The CDR3 runs 12 residues. Per the germline V gene, CDR1 is GTSNPN and CDR2 is SVGIG (reference sequence). Unmatched junction bases numbered 4, after V lost 0 bases and J lost 12 bases. This CDR3 reads CAWSVRTGTQYF. DNA of the CDR3: TGTGCCTGGAGTGTTAGGACAGGGACTCAGTACTTC.

V is TRBV6-2 or TRBV6-3 and J is TRBJ2-6; the D call may be TRBD1 or TRBD2 (5 bases each). The V gene lost 11 bases and the J gene lost 0 bases, with 20 bases spanning the gap. The CDR3 covers 17 residues. Germline V gives CDR1 MNHEY, CDR2 SVGEGT. The CDR3 nucleotides are TGTGCCGCCACACCCGGGACGGGTAGCTCTGGGGCCAACGTCCTGACTTTC. Protein product: CAATPGTGSSGANVLTF.